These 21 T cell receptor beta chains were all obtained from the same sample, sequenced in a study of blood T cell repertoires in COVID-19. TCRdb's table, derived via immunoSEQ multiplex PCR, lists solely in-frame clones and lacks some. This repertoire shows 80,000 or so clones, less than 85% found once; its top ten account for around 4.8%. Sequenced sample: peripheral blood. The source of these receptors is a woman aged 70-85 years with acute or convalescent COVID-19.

CDR3 sequence (DNA): TGTGCCAGCAGTTACTCACCGACAGGGGATCCACCCCTCCACTTT. It codes for CASSYSPTGDPPLHF. This chain joins TRBV6-5 and TRBJ1-6, with 8 positions matching TRBD1. The CDR3 consists of 15 residues. Trimming removed 0 bases from V and 11 bases from J; junction bases left unmatched: 6. Germline assignment: CDR1 MNHEY and CDR2 SVGAGI.

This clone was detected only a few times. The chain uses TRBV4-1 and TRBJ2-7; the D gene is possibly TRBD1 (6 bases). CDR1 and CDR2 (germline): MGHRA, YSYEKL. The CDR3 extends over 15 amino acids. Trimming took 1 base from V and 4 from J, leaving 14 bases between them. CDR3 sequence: CASSQGGQGHYEQYF. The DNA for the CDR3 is TGCGCCAGCAGCCAAGGGGGGCAGGGGCATTACGAGCAGTACTTC.

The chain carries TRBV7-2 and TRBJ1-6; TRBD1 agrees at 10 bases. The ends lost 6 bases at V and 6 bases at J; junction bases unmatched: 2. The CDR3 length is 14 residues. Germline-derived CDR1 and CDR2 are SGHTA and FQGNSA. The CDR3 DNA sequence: TGTGCCAGCAGGCGACAGGGGGCTAATTCACCCCTCCACTTT. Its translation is CASRRQGANSPLHF. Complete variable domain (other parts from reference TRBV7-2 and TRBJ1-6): GAGVSQSPSNKVTEKGKDVELRCDPISGHTALYWYRQSLGQGLEFLIYFQGNSAPDKSGLPSDRFSAERTGGSVSTLTIQRTQQEDSAVYLCASRRQGANSPLHFGNGTRLTVT.

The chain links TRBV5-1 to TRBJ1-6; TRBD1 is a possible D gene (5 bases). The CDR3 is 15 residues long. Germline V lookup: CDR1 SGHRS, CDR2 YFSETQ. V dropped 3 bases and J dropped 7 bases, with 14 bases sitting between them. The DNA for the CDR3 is TGCGCCAGCAGCTGGGGGAGGGGCGAGAATTCACCCCTCCACTTT. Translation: CASSWGRGENSPLHF. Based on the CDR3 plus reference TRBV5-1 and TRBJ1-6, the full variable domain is KAGVTQTPRYLIKTRGQQVTLSCSPISGHRSVSWYQQTPGQGLQFLFEYFSETQRNKGNFPGRFSGRQFSNSRSEMNVSTLELGDSALYLCASSWGRGENSPLHFGNGTRLTVT.

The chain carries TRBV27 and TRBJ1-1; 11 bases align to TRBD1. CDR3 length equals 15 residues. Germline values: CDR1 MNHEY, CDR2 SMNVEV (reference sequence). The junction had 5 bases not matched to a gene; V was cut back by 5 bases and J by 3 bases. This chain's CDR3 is CASSEGQGEDTEAFF. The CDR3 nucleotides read TGTGCCAGCAGTGAGGGACAGGGGGAAGACACTGAAGCTTTCTTT.

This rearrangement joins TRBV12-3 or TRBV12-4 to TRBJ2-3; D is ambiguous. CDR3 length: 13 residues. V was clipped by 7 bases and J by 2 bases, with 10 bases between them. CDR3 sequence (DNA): TGTGCCAGCATCCGCGGCTACACAGATACGCAGTATTTT. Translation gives CASIRGYTDTQYF.

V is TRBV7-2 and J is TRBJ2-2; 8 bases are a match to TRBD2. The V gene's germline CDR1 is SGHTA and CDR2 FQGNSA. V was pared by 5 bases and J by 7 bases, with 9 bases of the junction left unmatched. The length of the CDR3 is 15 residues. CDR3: CASSPGGAYVGELFF. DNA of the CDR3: TGTGCCAGCAGCCCCGGGGGGGCCTATGTCGGGGAGCTGTTTTTT. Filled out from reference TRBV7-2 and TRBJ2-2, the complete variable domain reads GAGVSQSPSNKVTEKGKDVELRCDPISGHTALYWYRQSLGQGLEFLIYFQGNSAPDKSGLPSDRFSAERTGGSVSTLTIQRTQQEDSAVYLCASSPGGAYVGELFFGEGSRLTVL.

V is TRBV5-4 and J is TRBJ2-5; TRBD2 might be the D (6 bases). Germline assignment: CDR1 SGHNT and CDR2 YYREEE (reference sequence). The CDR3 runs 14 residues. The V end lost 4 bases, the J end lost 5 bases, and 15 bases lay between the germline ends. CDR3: CASSVDYLEETQYF. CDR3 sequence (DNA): TGTGCCAGCAGCGTGGACTACCTGGAGGAGACCCAGTACTTC.

The CDR3 loop reads CASSSQGLRTEAFF. The CDR3 region has the DNA TGTGCCAGCAGCTCGCAGGGGCTCCGGACTGAAGCTTTCTTT. The chain uses TRBV5-4 and TRBJ1-1, with D possibly TRBD1 on 6 matching bases. From germline, CDR1 is SGHNT and CDR2 YYREEE (reference sequence). Trimming took 3 bases from V and 5 from J, leaving 14 bases between them. The CDR3 extends over 14 amino acids.

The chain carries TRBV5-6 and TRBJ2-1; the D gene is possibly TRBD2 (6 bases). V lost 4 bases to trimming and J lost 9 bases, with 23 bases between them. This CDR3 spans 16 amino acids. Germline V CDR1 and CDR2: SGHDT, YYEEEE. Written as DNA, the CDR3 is TGTGCCAGCAGCCCCTCGGGACTCTACCCGCCCGGTGAGCAGTTCTTC. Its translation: CASSPSGLYPPGEQFF.

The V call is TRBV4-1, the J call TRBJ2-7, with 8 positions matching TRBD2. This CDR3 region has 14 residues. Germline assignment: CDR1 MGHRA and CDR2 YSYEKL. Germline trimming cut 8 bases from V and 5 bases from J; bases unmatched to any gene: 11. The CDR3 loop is CASSRGGTGNEQYF. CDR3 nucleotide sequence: TGCGCCAGCTCACGCGGGGGGACTGGGAACGAGCAGTACTTC.

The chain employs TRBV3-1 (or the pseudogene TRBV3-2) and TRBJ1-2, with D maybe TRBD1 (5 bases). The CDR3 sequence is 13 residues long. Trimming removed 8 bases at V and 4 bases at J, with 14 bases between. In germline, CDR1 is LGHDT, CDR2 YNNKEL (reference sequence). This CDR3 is CASLGEGSYGYTF. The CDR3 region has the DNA TGTGCCAGCCTGGGGGAGGGGAGCTATGGCTACACCTTC.

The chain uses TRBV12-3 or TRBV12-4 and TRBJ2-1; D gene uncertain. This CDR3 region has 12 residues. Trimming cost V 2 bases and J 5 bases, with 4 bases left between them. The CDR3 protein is CASSLRDNEQFF. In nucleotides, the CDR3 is TGTGCCAGCAGTTTAAGAGACAATGAGCAGTTCTTC.

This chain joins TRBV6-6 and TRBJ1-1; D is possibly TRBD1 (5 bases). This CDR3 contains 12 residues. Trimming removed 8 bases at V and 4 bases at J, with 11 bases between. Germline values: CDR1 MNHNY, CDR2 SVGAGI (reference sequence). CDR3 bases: TGTGCCAGCCGGGGGTCAGGCACTGAAGCTTTCTTT. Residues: CASRGSGTEAFF.

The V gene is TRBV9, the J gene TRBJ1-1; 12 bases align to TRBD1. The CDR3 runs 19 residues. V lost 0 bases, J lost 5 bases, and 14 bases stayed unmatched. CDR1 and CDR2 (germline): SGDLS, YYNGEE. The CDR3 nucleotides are TGTGCCAGCAGCGTAGGTCTAGGGGCGGGACAGGGGGCCGGTACTGAAGCTTTCTTT. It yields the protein CASSVGLGAGQGAGTEAFF.

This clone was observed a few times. The CDR3 is CATSFPTGQGAERNTEAFF. CDR3 coding DNA: TGTGCCACCAGCTTCCCAACCGGACAGGGGGCGGAAAGGAACACTGAAGCTTTCTTT. This rearrangement joins TRBV15 to TRBJ1-1; 11 bases line up with TRBD1. Trimming at V came to 5 bases and at J to 1 base, leaving 15 bases not matched to a gene. The CDR3 loop spans 19 amino acids. The germline V gene has CDR1 LNHNV and CDR2 YYDKDF (reference sequence).

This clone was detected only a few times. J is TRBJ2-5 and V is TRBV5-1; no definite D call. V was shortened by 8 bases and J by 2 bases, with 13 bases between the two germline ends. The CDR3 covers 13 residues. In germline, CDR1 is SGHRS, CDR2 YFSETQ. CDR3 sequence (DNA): TGCGCCAGTAAAACCGGGTGGCAAGAGACCCAGTACTTC. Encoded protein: CASKTGWQETQYF.

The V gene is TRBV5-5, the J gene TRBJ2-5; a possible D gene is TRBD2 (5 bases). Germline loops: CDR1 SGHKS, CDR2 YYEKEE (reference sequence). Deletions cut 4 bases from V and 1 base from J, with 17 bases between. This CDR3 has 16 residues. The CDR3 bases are TGTGCCAGCAGCCCGGACTTAACGACCAGCCAAGAGACCCAGTACTTC. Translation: CASSPDLTTSQETQYF.

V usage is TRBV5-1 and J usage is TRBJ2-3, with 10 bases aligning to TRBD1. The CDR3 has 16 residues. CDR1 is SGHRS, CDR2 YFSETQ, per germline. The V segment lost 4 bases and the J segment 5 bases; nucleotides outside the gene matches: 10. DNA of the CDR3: TGCGCCAGCAGCCTCGAGACAGGGGGCGGTGGAGATACGCAGTATTTT. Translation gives CASSLETGGGGDTQYF.

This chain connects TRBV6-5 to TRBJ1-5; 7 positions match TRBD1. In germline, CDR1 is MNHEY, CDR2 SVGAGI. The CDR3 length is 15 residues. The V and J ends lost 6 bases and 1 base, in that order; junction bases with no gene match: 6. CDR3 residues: CASSGRGISNQPQHF. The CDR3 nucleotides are TGTGCCAGCAGCGGCAGGGGGATCAGCAATCAGCCCCAGCATTTT.

The CDR3 DNA reads TGTGCCACCAGTGTTGGGCACTCCTACGAGCAGTACTTC. Amino acids: CATSVGHSYEQYF. The J gene is TRBJ2-7, the V gene TRBV24-1; D unresolved. Germline lookup yields CDR1 KGHDR and CDR2 SFDVKD. The CDR3 is made up of 13 amino acids. The germline V and J ends were trimmed by 5 bases and 0 bases, with 7 bases remaining between them.